This TCR beta chain was sequenced during a study of metastatic and nonmetastatic thyroid tumors. Study at large: Repertoires of blood and of tissue (tumor or nodule) from malignant and benign thyroid patients were compared. Study findings and constraints: Compared with benign nodules, malignant thyroid tumors were reported to have significantly higher TCR beta diversity in both blood and tumor.

Original handling: The study took CDR3 differences across clinicopathological groups and made a distant-metastasis classifier for papillary thyroid cancer from them. TCRdb reprocessed the PCR reads using MiXCR. The V and J calls come from TCRdb's annotation, not from the publication. The table shows 25,000 to 40,000 clones, with 7.4% occurring only once. Germline V gives CDR1 SGHAT, CDR2 FQDESV (reference sequence). The ends lost 5 bases at V and 4 bases at J; junction bases unmatched: 14. The CDR3 length is 17 residues. This clone was recorded at least ten times. Its antigen is not identified. Each patient came to thyroid surgery without any prior treatment (of any kind).

This TCR came from a female donor with papillary thyroid cancer or a benign thyroid nodule (not recorded which). Some clones in this sample may be carry-over from other donors' samples. The specimen was blood. V usage is TRBV11-1 and J usage is TRBJ1-1; 9 bases line up with TRBD1. The CDR3 loop is CASSPRDRDRVGTEAFF. CDR3 DNA sequence: TGTGCCAGCAGCCCGAGGGACCGGGACAGGGTCGGCACTGAAGCTTTCTTT. The full variable domain, with the rest looked up from reference TRBV11-1 and TRBJ1-1, is EAEVAQSPRYKITEKSQAVAFWCDPISGHATLYWYRQILGQGPELLVQFQDESVVDDSQLPKDRFSAERLKGVDSTLKIQPAELGDSAMYLCASSPRDRDRVGTEAFFGQGTRLTVV.